The 9 T cell receptor beta chains given below trace back to one sample, sequenced in a study of low-dose radiotherapy and immunotherapy resistance in tumors. TRAV- and TRBV-specific primers were used for first-strand cDNA, which covered alpha and beta chains. Amplification of TCRs used a constant-region primer and V-primer adapter for 20 PCR cycles. TCRdb processed the reads anew with MiXCR; each CDR3 protein has one entry. The sample lists some 82,000 distinct CDR3 sequences; approximately 19% were seen once. The time point was: before trial treatment. Sequencing used PBMCs, obtained before treatment. The source is a male donor with prostate cancer.

This clonotype was observed many times. This chain connects TRBV28 to TRBJ2-2, with no clear D. V lost 6 bases to trimming and J lost 0 bases, with 2 bases between them. This CDR3 is 12 amino acids long. Germline V gene sequence: CDR1 MDHEN, CDR2 SYDVKM. For the CDR3, the DNA is TGTGCCAGCAGCACGAACACCGGGGAGCTGTTTTTT. Translating it yields CASSTNTGELFF.

This clonotype was observed a few times. The junction departs from the called germline gene at one end, perhaps through a read error. This chain connects TRBV4-1 to TRBJ2-1, with 12 bases matching TRBD2. The CDR3 consists of 15 residues. Germline assignment: CDR1 MGHRA and CDR2 YSYEKL. CDR3 bases: TGTGCCAGCAGCCAAGAGACTAGCGGGAGTAATGAGCAGTTCTTC. This encodes CASSQETSGSNEQFF.

This clonotype was counted at least ten times. The chain employs TRBV6-5 and TRBJ1-2; D remains unclear. The CDR3 totals 13 residues. Germline assignment: CDR1 MNHEY and CDR2 SVGAGI. Trimming removed 0 bases from V and 4 bases from J, with 6 bases in between. CDR3 sequence reads: CASSYSKGYGYTF. The CDR3, as DNA: TGTGCCAGCAGTTACTCGAAAGGCTATGGCTACACCTTC.

The table lists this clonotype with many counts. V gene TRBV29-1 combines with J gene TRBJ2-3; D call uncertain. The CDR3 length is 13 residues. The V and J ends lost 1 base and 9 bases respectively, with 14 bases between them. In germline, CDR1 is SQVTM, CDR2 ANQGSEA. CDR3 bases: TGCAGCGTTGAAGCCCGGCGGCCTCGAACGCAGTATTTT. Translated, it gives CSVEARRPRTQYF.

This CDR3 is CASSQSPGPNEKLFF. CDR3 nucleotides: TGCGCCAGCAGTCAATCCCCGGGCCCTAATGAAAAACTGTTTTTT. J is TRBJ1-4 and V is TRBV23-1; no definite D call. TRBV23-1 is noted as an ORF with a role that remains uncertain. Trimming pared 0 bases from V and 3 bases from J, leaving 8 bases between. CDR3 length: 15 amino acids.

There are many counts of this clonotype. The chain has TRBV6-2 or TRBV6-3 and TRBJ2-5; D gene unclear. CDR3 length equals 16 residues. Per germline, CDR1 MNHEY and CDR2 SVGEGT. V gave up 0 bases and J gave up 4 bases, with 15 bases separating them. CDR3 bases: TGTGCCAGCAGTTACTCCCGCTCCTACCCCCTAGAGACCCAGTACTTC. Its protein is CASSYSRSYPLETQYF.

This chain links TRBV15 with TRBJ2-3; tentative D call: TRBD2 (7 bases). With 1 base removed from V and 5 bases from J, the gap between germline ends came to 13 bases. The V gene's germline CDR1 is LNHNV and CDR2 YYDKDF (reference sequence). This CDR3 spans 15 amino acids. For the CDR3, the DNA is TGTGCCACCAGCAGAGCTGGGGAGGGGGTAGATACGCAGTATTTT. Amino acid sequence: CATSRAGEGVDTQYF.

CDR3 residues: CASSQLAGRLGNTIYF. CDR3 in DNA: TGTGCCAGCAGCCAATTGGCAGGGCGGCTTGGAAACACCATATATTTT. This chain uses TRBV3-1 with TRBJ1-3, with a tentative D call TRBD1 (5 bases). Germline values: CDR1 LGHDT, CDR2 YNNKEL (reference sequence). Trimming pared 2 bases from V and 3 bases from J, leaving 14 bases between. The CDR3 length is 16 residues.

Ten or more counts support this clonotype. The J gene is TRBJ2-1, the V gene TRBV27; TRBD2 matches 8 bases. The CDR3 is 15 amino acids. J gave up 5 bases and V 6 bases, and 9 bases lay outside the gene matches. The germline V gene encodes CDR1 MNHEY and CDR2 SMNVEV (reference sequence). CDR3 DNA: TGTGCCAGCAGCTCAAGACTAGCGACTGACAATGAGCAGTTCTTC. Amino acids: CASSSRLATDNEQFF.